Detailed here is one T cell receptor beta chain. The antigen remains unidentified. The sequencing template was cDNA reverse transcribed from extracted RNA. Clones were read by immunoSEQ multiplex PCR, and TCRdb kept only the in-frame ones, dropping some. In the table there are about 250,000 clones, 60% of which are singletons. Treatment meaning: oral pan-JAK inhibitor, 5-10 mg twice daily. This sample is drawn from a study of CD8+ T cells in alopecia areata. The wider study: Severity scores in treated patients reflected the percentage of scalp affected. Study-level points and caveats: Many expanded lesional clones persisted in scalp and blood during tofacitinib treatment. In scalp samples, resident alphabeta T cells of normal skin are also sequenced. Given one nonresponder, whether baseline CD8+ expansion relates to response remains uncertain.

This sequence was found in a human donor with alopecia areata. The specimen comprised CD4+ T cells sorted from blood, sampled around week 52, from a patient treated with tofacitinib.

DNA of the CDR3: TGCAGCGTTGCCAGGGGTGACCCTGAAGCTTTCTTT. Amino acid sequence: CSVARGDPEAFF. This rearrangement joins TRBV29-1 to TRBJ1-1; tentatively, D is TRBD1 (6 bases). The CDR3 extends over 12 amino acids. Germline V lookup: CDR1 SQVTM, CDR2 ANQGSEA. V lost 4 bases and J lost 6, with 12 bases in between.